These 20 T cell receptor beta chains were sequenced from one sample in a study of cytomegalovirus exposure and HLA in healthy donors. Both 60 Vbeta primers and 13 Jbeta primers went into the PCR. Some clones are missing from TCRdb's copy, which holds only in-frame ones; the method was immunoSEQ multiplex PCR. The sample holds 200,000 to 250,000 clones, approximately 81% seen once. The sequencing sample was made of PBMCs. Source of these receptors: a human donor in good health.

This chain uses TRBV19 with TRBJ2-5; 9 bases align to TRBD2. The CDR3 runs 17 residues. Germline V gene lookup returns CDR1 LNHDA and CDR2 SQIVND (reference sequence). V lost 9 bases to trimming and J lost 2 bases; unmatched junction nucleotides: 16. As DNA, the CDR3 is TGTGCCAGGCCCACTCGACTAGCGGAGGGATTACAAGAGACCCAGTACTTC. Protein sequence: CARPTRLAEGLQETQYF.

The CDR3, as DNA: TGTGCCATCAGTGAGCGCCCCAGGGACGAGCAGTACTTC. Amino acids: CAISERPRDEQYF. The chain recombines TRBV10-3 with TRBJ2-7, with D perhaps TRBD1 (5 bases). V gave up 2 bases and J gave up 5 bases, with 10 bases separating them. The CDR3 spans 13 residues. CDR1 is ENHRY, CDR2 SYGVKD, per germline.

Only one count was recorded for this clone. The rearrangement uses TRBV2 and TRBJ1-1, with 8 positions matching TRBD1. The V gene end was trimmed by 8 bases and the J gene end by 4 bases; junction bases not matched to a gene: 9. The CDR3 has 14 amino acids. From germline, CDR1 is SNHLY and CDR2 FYNNEI. DNA for the CDR3: TGTGCCAGCCCAGGACAGGGTCTCACCACTGAAGCTTTCTTT. Encoded protein: CASPGQGLTTEAFF.

Points on this clone: A read error may account for a junction end that differs from germline. CDR3 protein: CSSSPKGTTEFF. CDR3 in DNA: TGTTCCAGCAGCCCAAAGGGGACTACGGAGTTCTTC. The chain couples TRBV7-9 to TRBJ2-1; TRBD2 matches at 7 bases. This CDR3 region has 12 residues. Per germline, CDR1 SEHNR and CDR2 FQNEAQ (reference sequence).

V gene TRBV7-2 combines with J gene TRBJ2-5, with 7 nucleotides matching TRBD2. The CDR3 covers 14 residues. Germline-derived CDR1 and CDR2 are SGHTA and FQGNSA. Unmatched junction bases numbered 7, after V lost 5 bases and J lost 4 bases. The DNA of the CDR3 is TGTGCCAGCAGCCGTAGCGGGCAGGGAGAGACCCAGTACTTC. As protein: CASSRSGQGETQYF.

The chain couples TRBV28 to TRBJ1-1; 9 positions agree with TRBD1. The CDR3 is 14 amino acids. V was pared by 6 bases and J by 5 bases, with 7 bases of the junction left unmatched. Germline CDR1 is MDHEN and CDR2 is SYDVKM. This chain's CDR3 is CASRGQGSWTEAFF. The CDR3 DNA sequence: TGTGCCAGCAGGGGACAGGGTAGTTGGACTGAAGCTTTCTTT.

J is TRBJ2-1 and V is TRBV9; 9 bases are a match to TRBD2. The CDR3 totals 18 residues. With 4 bases clipped from V and 1 base from J, the junction kept 12 bases outside the gene matches. Per the germline V gene, CDR1 is SGDLS and CDR2 is YYNGEE. DNA for the CDR3: TGTGCCAGCAGCCCCCGACTAGCGGAGTACCCGTCCTACAATGAGCAGTTCTTC. It codes for CASSPRLAEYPSYNEQFF.

CDR3 coding DNA: TGTGCCAGCAGCCTGGATGTACTAGCGGCTTACAATGAGCAGTTCTTC. As protein: CASSLDVLAAYNEQFF. V gene TRBV5-4 combines with J gene TRBJ2-1; 8 bases fit TRBD2. The V and J ends lost 4 bases and 4 bases, in that order; junction bases with no gene match: 10. Germline-derived CDR1 and CDR2 are SGHNT and YYREEE (reference sequence). CDR3 length: 16 residues.

The gene calls are TRBV27 and TRBJ2-7; 8 bases fit TRBD2. Germline V gene sequence: CDR1 MNHEY, CDR2 SMNVEV (reference sequence). The CDR3 runs to 16 residues. V trimming: 8 bases; J trimming: 2 bases; junction bases outside the gene matches: 14. CDR3 protein: CASFHLTTSATYEQYF. For the CDR3, the DNA is TGTGCCAGCTTCCACCTAACGACTAGCGCGACCTACGAGCAGTACTTC.

The chain is built from TRBV30 and TRBJ1-2; D ambiguous. V dropped 4 bases and J dropped 0 bases, with 6 bases sitting between them. The germline CDR1 and CDR2 sequences are GTSNPN and SVGIG (reference sequence). This CDR3 is built from 12 residues. The CDR3 protein is CAWNRANYGYTF. The DNA of the CDR3 is TGTGCCTGGAACAGAGCTAACTATGGCTACACCTTC.

The gene calls are TRBV5-4 and TRBJ2-3; 10 bases agree with TRBD2. Per germline, CDR1 SGHNT and CDR2 YYREEE (reference sequence). Germline trimming cut 0 bases from V and 6 bases from J; bases unmatched to any gene: 7. This CDR3 comprises 16 residues. CDR3 sequence (DNA): TGTGCCAGCAGCTTGGCTGGACTAGCGGTGGGGGATACGCAGTATTTT. Translating it yields CASSLAGLAVGDTQYF.

The rearrangement uses TRBV2 and TRBJ1-1, with D tentatively TRBD1 (5 bases). V lost 4 bases and J 1 base, leaving 16 bases between the germline ends. The V gene's germline CDR1 is SNHLY and CDR2 FYNNEI. This CDR3 comprises 16 residues. The chain's CDR3 is CASSGGAGGWNTEAFF. The CDR3, as DNA: TGTGCCAGCAGTGGAGGGGCGGGGGGATGGAACACTGAAGCTTTCTTT.

As to this clone: One junction end disagrees with the germline gene, perhaps due to a read error. J is TRBJ1-4 and V is TRBV7-9; TRBD1 is a possible D gene (5 bases). The germline V gene has CDR1 SEHNR and CDR2 FQNEAQ (reference sequence). This CDR3 comprises 14 residues. The CDR3 DNA sequence: TGTTCCAGCAGCTTAGGACATGTTAATGAAAAACTGTTTTTT. This translates into CSSSLGHVNEKLFF.

The chain carries TRBV7-9 and TRBJ2-3; 7 nucleotides agree with TRBD2. The J segment lost 3 bases and the V segment lost 4 bases, leaving 4 bases of the junction unmatched. The germline V gene has CDR1 SEHNR and CDR2 FQNEAQ (reference sequence). CDR3 length: 14 residues. The CDR3 region has the DNA TGTGCCAGCAGCTCTACAGCGGGGACAGATACGCAGTATTTT. This gives the protein CASSSTAGTDTQYF.

The rearrangement joins TRBV5-1 to TRBJ2-3, with 8 bases that match TRBD2. V lost 4 bases and J lost 4; bases outside the gene matches: 8. Germline V gene sequence: CDR1 SGHRS, CDR2 YFSETQ. This CDR3 contains 15 residues. CDR3 region: CASSPTGGRADTQYF. In nucleotides, the CDR3 is TGCGCCAGCAGCCCAACGGGAGGGCGGGCAGATACGCAGTATTTT.

The CDR3 DNA reads TGTGCCGCCAACAGCCAACCTGGGTACGAGCAGTACTTC. Translation: CAANSQPGYEQYF. This rearrangement joins TRBV28 to TRBJ2-7; D unresolved. The V gene lost 11 bases and the J gene lost 4 bases, with 18 bases spanning the gap. Germline V lookup: CDR1 MDHEN, CDR2 SYDVKM. The CDR3 extends over 13 amino acids.

The table lists this clone with a few counts. V and J are TRBV6-6 and TRBJ1-1, with 7 bases fitting TRBD1. CDR1 and CDR2 from the germline V gene are MNHNY and SVGAGI (reference sequence). The V and J ends lost 5 bases and 1 base, in that order; junction bases with no gene match: 10. The CDR3 has 16 residues. The CDR3 DNA reads TGTGCCAGCAGTCGAATTCCGGGACAGACGAACACTGAAGCTTTCTTT. It is translated as CASSRIPGQTNTEAFF.

This clone was observed once. V gene TRBV30 combines with J gene TRBJ1-1; D uncertain. The germline gives CDR1 GTSNPN, CDR2 SVGIG (reference sequence). The V gene lost 1 base and the J gene lost 0 bases, with 12 bases spanning the gap. The CDR3 extends over 15 amino acids. The CDR3 DNA sequence: TGTGCCTGGAGTGGGAGACTATTAATGAACACTGAAGCTTTCTTT. Translation gives CAWSGRLLMNTEAFF.

The chain couples TRBV12-5 to TRBJ2-2, with 7 positions matching TRBD1. There are 16 residues in the CDR3. With 1 base clipped from V and 3 bases from J, the junction kept 5 bases outside the gene matches. Germline V CDR1 and CDR2: LGHNT, FRNRAP. CDR3: CASGLGTGTYTGELFF. CDR3 DNA sequence: TGTGCTAGTGGTTTGGGGACAGGAACCTACACCGGGGAGCTGTTTTTT.

V usage is TRBV7-6 and J usage is TRBJ2-2; D remains ambiguous. V was clipped by 6 bases and J by 4 bases, with 18 bases between them. Germline loops: CDR1 SGHVS, CDR2 FNYEAQ. The CDR3 contains 16 residues. CDR3 protein: CASRPSALFATGELFF. The CDR3 DNA follows: TGTGCCAGCAGACCAAGCGCCCTTTTCGCCACCGGGGAGCTGTTTTTT.